These 9 T cell receptor beta chains were all obtained from the same sample, sequenced in a study of blood T cell repertoires in COVID-19. Assay: immunoSEQ multiplex PCR; the TCRdb copy retains only in-frame clones and omits some. The profile covers about 160,000 clones, with around 85% appearing a single time and about 3% taken by the ten largest. Sequencing was performed on peripheral blood. These receptors were collected from a human donor with acute or convalescent COVID-19. The donor label of this sample is uncertain.

The chain employs TRBV7-8 and TRBJ1-2, with 8 positions matching TRBD1. Germline trimming cut 5 bases from V and 2 bases from J; bases unmatched to any gene: 10. The V gene's germline CDR1 is SGHVS and CDR2 FQNEAQ. The CDR3 has 16 residues. DNA for the CDR3: TGTGCCAGCAGCCCAAACCCAGGGGGCGCGAACTATGGCTACACCTTC. Translating it yields CASSPNPGGANYGYTF.

The CDR3 reads CASSPTGTSGDFSYEQYF. In DNA, the CDR3 is TGCGCCAGCAGCCCAACTGGGACTAGCGGGGACTTCTCCTACGAGCAGTACTTC. The chain employs TRBV5-1 and TRBJ2-7, with 13 bases that match TRBD2. The CDR3 is 18 amino acids. CDR1 and CDR2 from the germline V gene are SGHRS and YFSETQ. V gave up 4 bases and J gave up 0 bases; unmatched junction bases: 10.

The gene calls are TRBV5-4 and TRBJ1-4; 7 positions match TRBD1. The V gene's germline CDR1 is SGHNT and CDR2 YYREEE (reference sequence). V shed 5 bases and J 3 bases; nucleotides not matched to a gene: 4. This CDR3 has 14 amino acids. Here the CDR3 reads CASSSDRANEKLFF. The CDR3 DNA follows: TGTGCCAGCAGTTCCGACAGGGCTAATGAAAAACTGTTTTTT.

The gene calls are TRBV7-2 and TRBJ1-3, with 10 bases matching TRBD1. The germline CDR1 and CDR2 sequences are SGHTA and FQGNSA. CDR3 length: 15 amino acids. V lost 5 bases, J lost 2 bases, and 3 bases stayed unmatched. DNA for the CDR3: TGTGCCAGCAGCCCCGGACAGGGGGCTGGAAACACCATATATTTT. Amino acid sequence: CASSPGQGAGNTIYF.

V and J are TRBV18 and TRBJ1-6, with a weak D call TRBD1 (5 bases). The CDR3 extends over 16 amino acids. With 1 base removed from V and 0 bases from J, the gap between germline ends came to 7 bases. Germline CDR1 and CDR2: KGHSH and LQKENI. The CDR3 loop is CASSPQGHSYNSPLHF. CDR3 sequence (DNA): TGTGCCAGCTCACCACAGGGGCACTCCTATAATTCACCCCTCCACTTT.

The rearrangement links TRBV4-3 to TRBJ1-1, with 8 bases identical to TRBD1. With 1 base clipped from V and 3 bases from J, the junction kept 10 bases outside the gene matches. Germline assignment: CDR1 LGHNA and CDR2 YSLEER. This CDR3 spans 17 amino acids. CDR3 coding DNA: TGCGCCAGCAGCCAAGGGACAGGGAGGCTACCGTACACTGAAGCTTTCTTT. Protein product: CASSQGTGRLPYTEAFF.

The chain has TRBV6-5 and TRBJ1-2; TRBD1 agrees at 7 bases. Germline V gene sequence: CDR1 MNHEY, CDR2 SVGAGI. This CDR3 contains 14 residues. Trimming cost V 6 bases and J 3 bases; bases outside gene matches: 7. In DNA, the CDR3 is TGTGCCAGCAGGATAGGGACAGCCTACTATGGCTACACCTTC. Encoded protein: CASRIGTAYYGYTF.

The chain couples TRBV7-2 to TRBJ1-6, with 9 bases that match TRBD1. The V and J ends lost 5 bases and 7 bases, in that order; junction bases with no gene match: 12. The CDR3 is made up of 17 amino acids. Germline V lookup: CDR1 SGHTA, CDR2 FQGNSA. For the CDR3, the DNA is TGTGCCAGCAGCCAATATGGGTCCGGGACAGGGAATTCACCCCTCCACTTT. As protein: CASSQYGSGTGNSPLHF.

The chain has TRBV19 and TRBJ2-3; TRBD1 matches 8 bases. Germline loops: CDR1 LNHDA, CDR2 SQIVND (reference sequence). CDR3 length: 14 residues. V gave up 10 bases and J gave up 2 bases; unmatched junction bases: 8. In DNA form, the CDR3 reads TGTGCCACAAGAGGACAGGGTGCCACAGATACGCAGTATTTT. Its translation: CATRGQGATDTQYF.